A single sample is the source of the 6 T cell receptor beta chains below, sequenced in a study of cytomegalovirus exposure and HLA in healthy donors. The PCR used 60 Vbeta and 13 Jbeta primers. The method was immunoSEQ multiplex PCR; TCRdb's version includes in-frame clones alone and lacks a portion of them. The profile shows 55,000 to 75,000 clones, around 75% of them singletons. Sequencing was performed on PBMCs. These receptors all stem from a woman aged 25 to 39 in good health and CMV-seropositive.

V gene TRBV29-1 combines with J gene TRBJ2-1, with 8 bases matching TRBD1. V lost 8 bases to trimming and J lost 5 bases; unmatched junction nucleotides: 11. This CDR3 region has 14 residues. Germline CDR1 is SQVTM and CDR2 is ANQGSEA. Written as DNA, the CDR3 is TGCAGCCTCCTCCGTCCGGGACAGGACAATGAGCAGTTCTTC. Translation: CSLLRPGQDNEQFF.

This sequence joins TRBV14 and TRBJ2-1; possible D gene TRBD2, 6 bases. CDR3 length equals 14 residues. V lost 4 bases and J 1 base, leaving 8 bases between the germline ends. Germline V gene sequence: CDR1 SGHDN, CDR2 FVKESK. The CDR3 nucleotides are TGTGCCAGCAGCCTTGGAGGGTCCTACAATGAGCAGTTCTTC. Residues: CASSLGGSYNEQFF.

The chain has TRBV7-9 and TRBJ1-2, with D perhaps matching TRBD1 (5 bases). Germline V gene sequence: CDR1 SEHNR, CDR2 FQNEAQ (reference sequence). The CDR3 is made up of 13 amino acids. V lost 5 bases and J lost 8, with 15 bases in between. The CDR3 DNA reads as TGTGCCAGCAGCCAACCGGGGGGAGGCGGCTACACCTTC. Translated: CASSQPGGGGYTF.

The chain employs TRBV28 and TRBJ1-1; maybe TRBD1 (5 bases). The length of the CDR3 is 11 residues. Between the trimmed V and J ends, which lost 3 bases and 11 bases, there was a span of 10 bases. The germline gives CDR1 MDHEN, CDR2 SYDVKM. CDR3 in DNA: TGTGCCAGCAGTTTGCAGGGTCCGGCTTTCTTT. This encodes CASSLQGPAFF.

This CDR3 is CASSTRQGAGQPQHF. The CDR3 DNA is TGTGCCAGCAGCACGCGACAGGGGGCAGGACAGCCCCAGCATTTT. The gene calls are TRBV7-2 and TRBJ1-5; 10 bases agree with TRBD1. The trim removed 5 bases at V and 7 bases at J, leaving 8 bases unmatched. Germline values: CDR1 SGHTA, CDR2 FQGNSA. The CDR3 runs 15 residues.

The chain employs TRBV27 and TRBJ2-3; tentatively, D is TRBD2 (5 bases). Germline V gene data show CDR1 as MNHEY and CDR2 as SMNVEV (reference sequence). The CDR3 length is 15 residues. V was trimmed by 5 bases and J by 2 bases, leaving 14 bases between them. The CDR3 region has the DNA TGTGCCAGCAGTCTCACTAGTCCGGACACAGATACGCAGTATTTT. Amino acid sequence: CASSLTSPDTDTQYF.